This is a list of T cell receptor beta chains from one sample in a study of cytomegalovirus exposure and HLA in healthy donors. Some clones are missing from TCRdb's copy, which holds only in-frame ones; the method was immunoSEQ multiplex PCR. The repertoire holds about 160,000 clones, 77% seen once, with 1.1% to 1.5% in the top ten. What was sequenced was PBMCs. The receptors were sampled from a woman in her 30s in good health and CMV-seronegative. Each CDR3 is given with its conserved first and last residue. A D gene is named only where the DNA matches it firmly. Size is omitted from some rows. Given values are once, few, many or a class for expanded clones.

v_call	clone_size	j_call	d_call	cdr3_aa	cdr3_nt
TRBV19	.	TRBJ2-2	.	CASSIMGLSNTGELFF	TGTGCCAGTAGTATCATGGGACTCTCGAACACCGGGGAGCTGTTTTTT
TRBV7-9	.	TRBJ1-3	.	CSSSLGEIGNTIYF	TGTTCCAGCAGCTTAGGTGAGATCGGAAACACCATATATTTT
TRBV5-4	few	TRBJ2-7	TRBD1	CASSSPGQGGYEQYF	TGTGCCAGCAGCTCCCCGGGACAGGGGGGCTACGAGCAGTACTTC
TRBV10-3	few	TRBJ1-1	.	CAISESRQATEAFF	TGTGCCATCAGTGAGTCCCGCCAGGCAACTGAAGCTTTCTTT
TRBV6-5	.	TRBJ1-1	TRBD1	CASSYSLPGGKAFF	TGTGCCAGCAGTTACAGTCTTCCAGGGGGAAAAGCTTTCTTT
TRBV5-4	.	TRBJ2-2	.	CASSSYTGELFF	TGTGCCAGCAGCTCGTACACCGGGGAGCTGTTTTTT
TRBV7-6	.	TRBJ1-1	.	CASSLWADPNTEAFF	TGTGCCAGCAGCTTATGGGCTGATCCTAACACTGAAGCTTTCTTT
TRBV2	.	TRBJ2-1	TRBD1	CASSASGQWNEQFF	TGTGCCAGCAGTGCTTCGGGACAGTGGAATGAGCAGTTCTTC
TRBV6-6	.	TRBJ2-7	.	CASSPDRGYEQYF	TGTGCCAGCAGCCCTGACCGCGGCTACGAGCAGTACTTC
TRBV19	.	TRBJ1-6	TRBD1	CASSVRDSLAGSPLHF	TGTGCCAGTAGTGTCCGGGACAGTCTTGCAGGTTCACCCCTCCACTTT
TRBV6-1	.	TRBJ1-1	.	CASSDYRAMNTEAFF	TGTGCCAGCAGTGACTACAGAGCCATGAACACTGAAGCTTTCTTT
TRBV4-1	.	TRBJ2-2	.	CASSQEDSATGELFF	TGCGCCAGCAGCCAAGAGGACTCGGCCACCGGGGAGCTGTTTTTT
TRBV11-2	once	TRBJ2-3	.	CASSLSLADTQYF	TGTGCCAGCAGCTTATCCCTCGCGGATACGCAGTATTTT
TRBV2	.	TRBJ1-2	.	CASPNGQTNPLSSGYTF	TGTGCCAGCCCCAATGGACAGACCAACCCACTCTCCTCTGGCTACACCTTC
TRBV7-9	once	TRBJ1-4	TRBD1	CASSLGQGVNEKLFF	TGTGCCAGCAGCTTGGGACAGGGTGTTAATGAAAAACTGTTTTTT
TRBV7-9	.	TRBJ1-4	.	CASSLAAPRDEKLFF	TGTGCCAGCAGCTTAGCGGCACCCCGGGATGAAAAACTGTTTTTT
TRBV4-1	.	TRBJ1-2	TRBD1	CASSQDPGQGKYGYTF	TGCGCCAGCAGCCAAGATCCGGGACAGGGGAAGTATGGCTACACCTTC
TRBV7-9	.	TRBJ2-1	TRBD2	CASSYHQRGGLGEQFF	TGTGCCAGCAGCTACCATCAGCGGGGGGGTCTAGGTGAGCAGTTCTTC
TRBV29-1	.	TRBJ2-2	.	CSASDTANTGELFF	TGCAGCGCCTCAGACACTGCGAACACCGGGGAGCTGTTTTTT
TRBV6-5	.	TRBJ1-5	TRBD1	CASSGTGDQPQHF	TGTGCCAGCTCCGGGACAGGGGATCAGCCCCAGCATTTT
TRBV7-2	.	TRBJ2-3	TRBD2	CASSPIGGGMEDTQYF	TGTGCCAGCAGCCCTATTGGGGGGGGGATGGAGGATACGCAGTATTTT
TRBV11-1	.	TRBJ1-2	.	CASSPGGVQPGYTF	TGTGCCAGCAGCCCTGGGGGGGTCCAGCCTGGCTACACCTTC
TRBV6-5	.	TRBJ1-1	.	CASSLGEGGEAFF	TGTGCCAGCAGTCTGGGTGAGGGAGGTGAAGCTTTCTTT
TRBV6-1	.	TRBJ2-7	TRBD2	CASSEGGGAYYEQYF	TGTGCCAGCAGTGAAGGGGGAGGGGCTTACTACGAGCAGTACTTC
TRBV10-3	.	TRBJ2-7	TRBD1	CAISKDREGLEQYF	TGTGCCATCAGTAAGGACAGGGAAGGTCTCGAGCAGTACTTC
TRBV4-1	.	TRBJ2-7	.	CASSPGHLYEQYF	TGCGCCAGCAGCCCGGGACATCTCTACGAGCAGTACTTC
TRBV5-1	.	TRBJ1-6	.	CASSLAGSRDSPLHF	TGCGCCAGCAGCTTGGCCGGGAGTCGTGATTCACCCCTCCACTTT
TRBV6-6	.	TRBJ2-3	.	CASSTTTDTQYF	TGTGCCAGCAGCACCACAACAGATACGCAGTATTTT
TRBV25-1	.	TRBJ1-4	.	CASSGSDSNNEKLFF	TGTGCCAGCAGTGGCTCGGACAGCAATAATGAAAAACTGTTTTTT
TRBV19	.	TRBJ2-5	.	CASSPQLGETQYF	TGTGCCAGTAGTCCACAACTAGGCGAGACCCAGTACTTC
TRBV6-1	.	TRBJ2-7	TRBD2	CASRGSGSYEQYF	TGTGCCAGCAGGGGTAGCGGGTCCTACGAGCAGTACTTC
TRBV5-1	.	TRBJ1-1	TRBD1	CASRASYRGNTEAFF	TGCGCCAGCAGGGCAAGCTACAGGGGGAACACTGAAGCTTTCTTT
TRBV20-1	.	TRBJ1-1	.	CSAQANTEAFF	TGCAGTGCCCAAGCGAACACTGAAGCTTTCTTT
TRBV2	once	TRBJ1-5	TRBD1	CASSGDRGQGELPQHF	TGTGCCAGCAGTGGGGATCGGGGACAGGGAGAACTGCCCCAGCATTTT
TRBV18	.	TRBJ2-7	TRBD1	CASSRDRGSEQYF	TGTGCCAGCTCCCGGGACAGGGGGTCCGAGCAGTACTTC
TRBV19	.	TRBJ2-3	TRBD1	CATRDRGTDTQYF	TGTGCCACCCGCGACAGGGGTACAGATACGCAGTATTTT
TRBV5-4	.	TRBJ2-4	.	CASSFGGDRNSQYF	TGTGCCAGCAGCTTTGGAGGTGATAGAAACAGTCAGTACTTC
TRBV11-2	.	TRBJ2-7	TRBD2	CASSLNGGGAEQYF	TGTGCCAGCAGCTTAAACGGGGGGGGCGCCGAGCAGTACTTC
TRBV7-2	.	TRBJ2-5	TRBD2	CASQLGRDQETQYF	TGTGCCAGCCAATTAGGGAGGGACCAAGAGACCCAGTACTTC
TRBV7-6	.	TRBJ1-2	.	CASSLAEDYGYTF	TGTGCCAGCAGCTTAGCGGAGGACTATGGCTACACCTTC
TRBV5-6	.	TRBJ1-1	.	CASTRGGYTEAFF	TGTGCCAGCACCCGGGGGGGGTACACTGAAGCTTTCTTT
TRBV5-4	.	TRBJ1-4	.	CASSSATGTGEKLFF	TGTGCCAGCAGCTCGGCTACAGGGACCGGTGAAAAACTGTTTTTT
TRBV6-1	.	TRBJ2-7	TRBD1	CASSQIRQGAGEQYF	TGTGCCAGCAGCCAAATTCGACAGGGGGCTGGCGAGCAGTACTTC
TRBV6-1	.	TRBJ2-7	TRBD1	CASSDPGQKFTYEQYF	TGTGCCAGCAGTGACCCGGGACAGAAATTTACCTACGAGCAGTACTTC
TRBV4-1	.	TRBJ2-1	.	CASSQAAGAFFNEQFF	TGCGCCAGCAGCCAAGCCGCGGGGGCGTTTTTTAATGAGCAGTTCTTC
TRBV14	.	TRBJ1-4	TRBD1	CASSRTGVEKLFF	TGTGCCAGCAGTCGGACAGGGGTTGAAAAACTGTTTTTT
TRBV30	few	TRBJ2-7	TRBD2	CAWSNLAGGSHKRYEQYF	TGTGCCTGGAGTAACTTAGCGGGGGGCTCCCATAAAAGGTACGAGCAGTACTTC
TRBV6-1	few	TRBJ1-3	.	CASRAAGGNTIYF	TGTGCCAGCAGAGCGGCAGGTGGAAACACCATATATTTT
TRBV6-4	.	TRBJ2-7	TRBD2	CASNEGQRGVGRGEQYF	TGTGCCAGCAACGAGGGGCAGCGGGGGGTCGGCAGGGGTGAGCAGTACTTC
TRBV7-9	.	TRBJ1-5	TRBD1	CASSSEQGRFQPQHF	TGTGCCAGCAGCTCGGAACAGGGGAGATTTCAGCCCCAGCATTTT
TRBV13	.	TRBJ1-2	.	CASSFATGAFYGYTF	TGTGCCAGCAGCTTCGCTACCGGAGCTTTCTATGGCTACACCTTC
TRBV14	.	TRBJ1-1	.	CASSQVSGAVGTEAFF	TGTGCCAGCAGCCAGGTAAGCGGGGCGGTTGGCACTGAAGCTTTCTTT
TRBV6-5	.	TRBJ2-4	TRBD1	CASSPRQGRNIQYF	TGTGCCAGCAGTCCTCGACAGGGAAGAAACATTCAGTACTTC
TRBV10-3	few	TRBJ1-1	TRBD1	CAISLDRDRVNTEAFF	TGTGCCATCAGCCTGGACAGGGATCGGGTGAACACTGAAGCTTTCTTT
TRBV6-1	few	TRBJ1-3	TRBD1	CASSDGTGGSGNTIYF	TGTGCCAGCAGTGACGGGACAGGGGGCTCTGGAAACACCATATATTTT
TRBV20-1	.	TRBJ1-1	.	CSARQNTEAFF	TGCAGTGCTAGACAGAACACTGAAGCTTTCTTT
TRBV2	.	TRBJ2-7	.	CASSRQLAYEQYF	TGTGCCAGCTCACGACAGTTAGCCTACGAGCAGTACTTC
TRBV5-1	.	TRBJ2-3	TRBD1	CASSLPRTGATDTQYF	TGCGCCAGCAGCTTACCAAGGACAGGGGCCACAGATACGCAGTATTTT
TRBV21-1	.	TRBJ1-5	.	CASSKGSTGLGQPQHF	TGTGCCAGCAGCAAGGGGTCGACAGGCCTCGGTCAGCCCCAGCATTTT
TRBV25-1	.	TRBJ1-4	.	CASSDRGEGEKLFF	TGTGCCAGCAGTGACAGGGGCGAGGGTGAAAAACTGTTTTTT